This T cell receptor beta chain was identified in a study of T cell changes during pregnancy in multiple sclerosis. This clone has more than one count but fewer than ten. Using immunoSEQ multiplex PCR, the repertoire was profiled, and TCRdb retains in-frame clones only, with some absent. The sample lists over 100,000 clones; 80% to 95% were seen once. The sequences come from peripheral blood, collected in the third trimester of pregnancy. The receptor was derived from a female donor with multiple sclerosis, enrolled in a pregnancy study.

In DNA, the CDR3 is TGTGCCAGCGGCGGGGAGCGGGAGCCCCAGCATTTT. Protein product: CASGGEREPQHF. This chain uses TRBV2 with TRBJ1-5; D not certain. V was cut by 8 bases and J by 8 bases, with 13 bases left in between. CDR3 length equals 12 residues. Germline V gene data show CDR1 as SNHLY and CDR2 as FYNNEI.